The clone carrying this TCR beta chain was seen a few times. The data stem from a study of blood T cell repertoires in COVID-19. Whole-study context: Samples of COVID-19 (acute and convalescent) were obtained from the United States, Italy and Spain.

There are 16 residues in the CDR3. Germline V lookup: CDR1 SGHDT, CDR2 YYEEEE. The germline V and J ends were trimmed by 2 bases and 4 bases, with 18 bases remaining between them. Authors' data handling: Estimated nucleated cell counts came from reference gene primer amplification. Profiled with immunoSEQ multiplex PCR; TCRdb holds only in-frame clones, not every one. The D gene and trimming were derived from the DNA, and the V and J assignments and clone size from that table. The sample includes 180,000 or so clones, approximately 84% of them seen just once. The V call is TRBV5-6, the J call TRBJ1-1; possible D gene TRBD1, 5 bases. The source of this sequence is a human donor with acute or convalescent COVID-19. The donor label of this sample is uncertain. Material: peripheral blood. CDR3: CASSFRPGRLSTEAFF. The CDR3 DNA is TGTGCCAGCAGCTTCCGCCCAGGGAGGTTGAGCACTGAAGCTTTCTTT.